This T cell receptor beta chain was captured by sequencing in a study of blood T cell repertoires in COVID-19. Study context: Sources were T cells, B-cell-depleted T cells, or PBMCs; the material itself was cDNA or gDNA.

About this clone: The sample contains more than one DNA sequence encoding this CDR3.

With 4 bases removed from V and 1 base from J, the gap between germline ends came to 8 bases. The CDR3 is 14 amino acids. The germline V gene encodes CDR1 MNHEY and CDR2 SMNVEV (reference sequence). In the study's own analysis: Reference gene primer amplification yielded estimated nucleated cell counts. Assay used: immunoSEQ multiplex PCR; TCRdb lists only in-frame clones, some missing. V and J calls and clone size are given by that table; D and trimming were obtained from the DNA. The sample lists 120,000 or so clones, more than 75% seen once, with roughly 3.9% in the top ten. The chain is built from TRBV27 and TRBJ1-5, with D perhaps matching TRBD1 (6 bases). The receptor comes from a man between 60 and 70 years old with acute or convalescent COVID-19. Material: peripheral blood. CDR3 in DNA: TGTGCCAGCAGTTCCCAGGGGAGCAATCAGCCCCAGCATTTT. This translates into CASSSQGSNQPQHF.